This T cell receptor beta chain was retrieved from a study of T cell clones after liver transplantation. Study-level information: Immunosuppression withdrawal was tried within 2 years after liver transplantation in this trial.

Between the trimmed V and J ends, which lost 9 bases and 8 bases, there was a span of 10 bases. This CDR3 contains 11 residues. Looked up from germline, CDR1 is LNHDA and CDR2 is SQIVND (reference sequence). A note on this clone: Its target is unknown.

General observations from the study: Post-transplant, graft-donor-reactive CD4 TCRbeta sequences in blood dropped significantly in most of the 8 subjects.

Data came from immunoSEQ multiplex PCR; TCRdb stores just in-frame clones and leaves some out. The data show tens of thousands of clones, under 90% seen once. This TCR came from a human patient who received a liver transplant. The graft donor may have given rise to some T cells. The chain uses TRBV19 and TRBJ1-4; possible D gene TRBD1, 5 bases. Sequenced material: CD4+ T cells from blood, taken 12 months after liver transplant. CDR3 coding DNA: TGTGCCAGCCGGCGGGGGGAAAAACTGTTTTTT. This encodes CASRRGEKLFF.